These T cell receptor beta chains were read from a single sample in a study of regulatory T cells in long-lasting Graves disease. TCRdb reprocessed the multiplex PCR reads with MiXCR, giving one entry per CDR3 protein. The data show approximately 400,000 distinct CDR3 sequences, around 14% seen once. The same sample was also used in a study of T cells in Graves' hyperthyroidism and ophthalmopathy.

This material consisted of peripheral blood mononuclear cells (PBMCs), taken at new diagnosis, from a patient treated with antithyroid drugs. Every receptor here comes from a woman in her twenties or thirties with Graves disease. The CDR3 runs from the conserved cysteine through the conserved F or W. D genes are given only for firm matches. Where a row states a size, it is once, few, many or the class of an expanded clone; other rows omit it.

v_gene: TRBV2
d_gene: TRBD1
abundance: many
j_gene: TRBJ2-3
CDR3aa: CASRGQGTDTQYF
CDR3nt: TGTGCCAGCAGGGGACAGGGCACAGATACGCAGTATTTT

v_gene: TRBV19
d_gene: .
abundance: many
j_gene: TRBJ1-1
CDR3aa: CASSVRGSGTEAFF
CDR3nt: TGTGCCAGTAGTGTCAGGGGTAGTGGCACTGAAGCTTTCTTT

v_gene: TRBV28
d_gene: TRBD1
abundance: .
j_gene: TRBJ1-2
CDR3aa: CASSSRDRGYTTF
CDR3nt: TGTGCCAGCAGTTCCCGGGACAGGGGCTACACGACCTTC

v_gene: TRBV11-3
d_gene: TRBD2
abundance: .
j_gene: TRBJ2-5
CDR3aa: CASSSTSGRQTQYF
CDR3nt: TGTGCCAGCAGCTCCACTAGCGGGAGACAGACCCAGTACTTC

v_gene: TRBV27
d_gene: .
abundance: many
j_gene: TRBJ2-2
CDR3aa: CASAVTQGLTGELFF
CDR3nt: TGTGCCAGCGCCGTCACACAGGGTTTAACCGGGGAGCTGTTTTTT

v_gene: TRBV12-3/TRBV12-4
d_gene: TRBD2
abundance: many
j_gene: TRBJ2-4
CDR3aa: CASSAGRNIQYF
CDR3nt: TGTGCCAGCAGTGCCGGGAGGAACATTCAGTACTTC

v_gene: TRBV28
d_gene: .
abundance: .
j_gene: TRBJ2-7
CDR3aa: CASSLPGTFHEQYF
CDR3nt: TGTGCCAGCAGTCTTCCCGGGACTTTCCACGAGCAGTACTTC

v_gene: TRBV6-1
d_gene: .
abundance: few
j_gene: TRBJ1-5
CDR3aa: CASTHRAHGNQPQHF
CDR3nt: TGTGCCAGCACACACAGGGCTCACGGCAATCAGCCCCAGCATTTT

v_gene: TRBV28
d_gene: TRBD1
abundance: many
j_gene: TRBJ1-2
CDR3aa: CASSFIGTANYGYTF
CDR3nt: TGTGCCAGCAGTTTTATCGGGACAGCCAACTATGGCTACACCTTC

v_gene: TRBV3-1
d_gene: .
abundance: many
j_gene: TRBJ1-2
CDR3aa: CASSQDGYGYTF
CDR3nt: TGTGCCAGCAGCCAAGATGGCTATGGCTACACCTTC